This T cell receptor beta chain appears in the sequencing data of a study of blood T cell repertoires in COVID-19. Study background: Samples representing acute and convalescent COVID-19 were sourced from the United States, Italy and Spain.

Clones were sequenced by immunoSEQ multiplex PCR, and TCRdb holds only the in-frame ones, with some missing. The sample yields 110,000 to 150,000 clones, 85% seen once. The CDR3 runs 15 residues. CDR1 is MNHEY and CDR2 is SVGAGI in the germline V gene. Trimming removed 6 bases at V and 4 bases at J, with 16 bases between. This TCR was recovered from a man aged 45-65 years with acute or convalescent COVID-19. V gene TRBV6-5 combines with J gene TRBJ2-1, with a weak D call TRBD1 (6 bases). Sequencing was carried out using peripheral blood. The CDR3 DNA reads TGTGCCAGCAGACTGACCGGGACACTTTACAATGAGCAGTTCTTC. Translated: CASRLTGTLYNEQFF.